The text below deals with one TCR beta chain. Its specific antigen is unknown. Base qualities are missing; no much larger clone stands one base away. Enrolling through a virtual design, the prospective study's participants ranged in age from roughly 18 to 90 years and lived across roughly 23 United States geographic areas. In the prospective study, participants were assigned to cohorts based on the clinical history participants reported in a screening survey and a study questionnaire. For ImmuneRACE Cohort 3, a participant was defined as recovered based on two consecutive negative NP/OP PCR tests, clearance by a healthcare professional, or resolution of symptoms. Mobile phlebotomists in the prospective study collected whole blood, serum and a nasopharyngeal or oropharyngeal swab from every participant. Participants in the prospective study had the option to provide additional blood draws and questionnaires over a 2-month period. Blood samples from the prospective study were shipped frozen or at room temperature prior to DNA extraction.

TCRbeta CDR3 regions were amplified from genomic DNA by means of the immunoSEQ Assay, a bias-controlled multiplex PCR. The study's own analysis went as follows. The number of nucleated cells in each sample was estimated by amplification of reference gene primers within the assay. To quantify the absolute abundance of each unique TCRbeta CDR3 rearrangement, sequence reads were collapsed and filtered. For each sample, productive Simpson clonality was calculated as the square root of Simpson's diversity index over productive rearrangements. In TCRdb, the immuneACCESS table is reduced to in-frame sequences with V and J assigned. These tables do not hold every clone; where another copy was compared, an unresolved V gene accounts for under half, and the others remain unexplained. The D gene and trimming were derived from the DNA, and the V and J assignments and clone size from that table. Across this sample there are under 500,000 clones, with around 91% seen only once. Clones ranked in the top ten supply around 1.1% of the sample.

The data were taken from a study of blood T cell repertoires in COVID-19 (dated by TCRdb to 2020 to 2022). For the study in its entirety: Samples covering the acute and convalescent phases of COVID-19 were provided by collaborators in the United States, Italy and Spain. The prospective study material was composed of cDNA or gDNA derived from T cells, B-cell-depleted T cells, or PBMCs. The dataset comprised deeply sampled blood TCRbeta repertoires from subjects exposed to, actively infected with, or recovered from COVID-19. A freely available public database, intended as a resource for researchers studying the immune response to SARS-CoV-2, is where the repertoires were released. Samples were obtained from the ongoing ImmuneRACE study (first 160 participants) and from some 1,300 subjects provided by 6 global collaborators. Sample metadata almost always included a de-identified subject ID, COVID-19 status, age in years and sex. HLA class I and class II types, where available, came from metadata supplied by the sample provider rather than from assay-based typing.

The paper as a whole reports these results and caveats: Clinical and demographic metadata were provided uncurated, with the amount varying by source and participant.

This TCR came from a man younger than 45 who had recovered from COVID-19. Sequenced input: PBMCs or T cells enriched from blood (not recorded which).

The CDR3 region reads CASSTTGTGLHEQYF. The nucleotide sequence is TGTGCCAGCAGCACAACCGGGACAGGGCTCCACGAGCAGTACTTC. The V and J segments used are TRBV28 and TRBJ2-7; 9 bases in between match TRBD1. Sequences MDHEN (CDR1) and SYDVKM (CDR2) are obtained from the germline V gene. The CDR3 numbers 15 residues from cysteine through phenylalanine. This entry keeps only the CDR3 DNA: 45 bases, framed from base 1. Clipping removes 6 bases from V and 5 bases from J, with 11 as the unmatched junction base count.